These T cell receptor beta chains were read from a single sample in a study of T-cell reconstitution after alpha-beta-depleted transplantation in children. MiXCR was run by TCRdb on the PCR reads, yielding one entry per CDR3 protein. The table lists around 96,000 distinct CDR3 sequences, roughly an eighth of them singletons. Sequenced here: PBMCs from the stem cell graft donor, sampled from the stem cell graft. The receptor set was obtained from a human donor who donated a stem cell graft to a child with inherited bone marrow failure. Each CDR3 is given with its conserved first and last residue. A D gene is named only where the DNA matches it firmly. Some rows mark clone size as missing; the rest say once, few, many or name a class of expanded clone.

clone_size j_call d_call v_call cdr3_nt cdr3_aa
- TRBJ2-4 TRBD1 TRBV20-1 TGCAGTGCCCGCCGACAGGGCGCCAAAAACATTCAGTACTTC CSARRQGAKNIQYF
many TRBJ2-3 - TRBV5-1 TGCGCCAGCAGCCAAGGGGACCCCGGCACAGATACGCAGTATTTT CASSQGDPGTDTQYF
many TRBJ2-1 - TRBV30 TGTGCCTGGAGTGGGGACCCCCTCTACAATGAGCAGTTCTTC CAWSGDPLYNEQFF
- TRBJ2-1 TRBD1 TRBV5-8 TGTGCCAGCAGCCTGGACAGGACCTACAATGAGCAGTTCTTC CASSLDRTYNEQFF
many TRBJ2-7 TRBD1 TRBV4-1 TGCGCCAGCAGCCAAGAGAGGACAGGGGCCTACGAGCAGTACTTC CASSQERTGAYEQYF
- TRBJ1-5 - TRBV15 TGTGCCACCGGGACGAAACGGGGTGGCAATCAGCCCCAGCATTTT CATGTKRGGNQPQHF
many TRBJ2-7 - TRBV9 TGTGCCAGCAGCCCGGGACTGGGAACGGCTAGCGAGCAGTACTTC CASSPGLGTASEQYF
- TRBJ2-3 - TRBV7-2 TGTGCCAGCAGCTCACGAGGGTCGCAGTATTTT CASSSRGSQYF
- TRBJ1-1 - TRBV12-3/TRBV12-4 TGTGCCAGCAATAGACAGAATATGAACACTGAAGCTTTCTTT CASNRQNMNTEAFF
many TRBJ2-7 - TRBV12-3/TRBV12-4 TGTGCCAGCAGACTCATTGGGGAGTACGAGCAGTACTTC CASRLIGEYEQYF
many TRBJ2-1 - TRBV6-2/TRBV6-3 TGTGCCAGCAGTGCAACTACTAGGAATGAGCAGTTCTTC CASSATTRNEQFF
- TRBJ2-7 TRBD1 TRBV10-3 TGTGCCATCAGTAACCTTGCCGGGACAGGAGGGGGCGAGCAGTACTTC CAISNLAGTGGGEQYF
many TRBJ2-1 TRBD2 TRBV4-3 TGCGCCAGCAGCTCCTCGACTAGCTCCAGCTCCTACAATGAGCAGTTCTTC CASSSSTSSSSYNEQFF
many TRBJ2-1 - TRBV19 TGTGCCAGTAGTACCTTCTCCTACAATGAGCAGTTCTTC CASSTFSYNEQFF
many TRBJ1-2 TRBD1 TRBV7-9 TGTGCCAGCAGCCCTTGGACAGGCTGGGGCTACACCTTC CASSPWTGWGYTF
many TRBJ2-3 TRBD1 TRBV29-1 TGCAGCGTTGAAGATCCAGGACAGGGTGCAGATACGCAGTATTTT CSVEDPGQGADTQYF
many TRBJ2-7 - TRBV28 TGTGCCAGCAGTTCACACCCAACGGACAGCCTCTACGAGCAGTACTTC CASSSHPTDSLYEQYF
many TRBJ2-7 TRBD2 TRBV18 TGTGCCAGCTCACCATGGACTAGCGGGACGAACTACGAGCAGTACTTC CASSPWTSGTNYEQYF
many TRBJ2-3 - TRBV20-1 TGCAGTGCTAGAGTGTTGGCCAGGGGGGGGGCGACAGATACGCAGTATTTT CSARVLARGGATDTQYF
many TRBJ2-2 - TRBV7-9 TGTGCCAGCAGCGCGGGGACAGCCTTCGGGGAGCTGTTTTTT CASSAGTAFGELFF
few TRBJ2-7 - TRBV10-3 TGTGCCATCGGAGTGGACAGCGCCTACGAGCAGTACTTC CAIGVDSAYEQYF
- TRBJ2-7 TRBD2 TRBV20-1 TGCAGTGCTCTAGCGGGGGGGAACTCCTACGAGCAGTACTTC CSALAGGNSYEQYF
many TRBJ1-5 - TRBV5-1 TGCGCCAGCAGCGTTGACAGAGATCAGCCCCAGCATTTT CASSVDRDQPQHF
many TRBJ2-1 - TRBV10-3 TGTGCCATCAGTACAGGGTACGGGGAGTTCTTC CAISTGYGEFF
many TRBJ1-2 - TRBV6-5 TGTGCCAGCAGTTACCAGGGCGGATCGGAGGGCTACACCTTC CASSYQGGSEGYTF
many TRBJ2-1 TRBD1 TRBV3-1 TGTGCCAGCAGTCACGGACAGGTCCAGCGCTCCTACAATGAGCAGTTCTTC CASSHGQVQRSYNEQFF
- TRBJ2-2 TRBD1 TRBV6-1 TGTGCCAGCAGTGAAAAGGGGGCAAGGGCCGGGGAGCTGTTTTTT CASSEKGARAGELFF
few TRBJ2-3 - TRBV5-4 TGTGCCAGCAGCTTAGACGGACCCACAGATACGCAGTATTTT CASSLDGPTDTQYF
- TRBJ2-2 TRBD1 TRBV6-1 TGTGCCACTGAGGGGGCCAACACCGGGGAGCTGTTTTTT CATEGANTGELFF
many TRBJ2-5 - TRBV5-6 TGTGCCAGCAGCTTGGAATCGGGGAGACAAGAGACCCAGTACTTC CASSLESGRQETQYF
many TRBJ2-5 TRBD2 TRBV20-1 TGCAGTGCTAGAGACCCCCTAGCGGGCCTCCGGGAGACCCAGTACTTC CSARDPLAGLRETQYF
many TRBJ2-7 - TRBV5-1 TGCGCCAGCAGCTTGGGCACACCCCCTAGCTCCTACGAGCAGTACTTC CASSLGTPPSSYEQYF
many TRBJ2-5 - TRBV5-1 TGCGCCAGCAGCTTGGAGCCTAGCGTAGAGACCCAGTACTTC CASSLEPSVETQYF
many TRBJ1-2 TRBD1 TRBV10-3 TGTGCCATCAGTGAAGGACAGGGGGAGTACAATGGCTACACCTTC CAISEGQGEYNGYTF
- TRBJ1-6 - TRBV2 TGTGCCAGCAATCAGAGGGGGACCTCACCCCTCCACTTT CASNQRGTSPLHF
many TRBJ2-7 - TRBV6-5 TGTGCCAGCAGTTACAGGGGAAACTACGAGCAGTACTTC CASSYRGNYEQYF
many TRBJ2-7 TRBD2 TRBV20-1 TGCAGTGCTAGGGAACCAACTAGCGGGGGGTACGAGCAGTACTTC CSAREPTSGGYEQYF
many TRBJ1-1 - TRBV11-2 TGTGCCAGCAGCTTAGATCTAGGTTCTGAAGCTTTCTTT CASSLDLGSEAFF
many TRBJ2-1 TRBD1 TRBV7-9 TGTGCCAGCAGCCCAGACAGGGGTTCCTACAATGAGCAGTTCTTC CASSPDRGSYNEQFF
many TRBJ2-2 - TRBV7-9 TGTGCCAGCAGCATCGCCTTAACGAACACCGGGGAGCTGTTTTTT CASSIALTNTGELFF
many TRBJ1-1 - TRBV5-1 TGCGCCAGCAGCACACCGACGGGGCCCATGAACACTGAAGCTTTCTTT CASSTPTGPMNTEAFF
many TRBJ1-4 - TRBV6-6 TGTGCCAGCAACGCAGTTCAAAATGAAAAACTGTTTTTT CASNAVQNEKLFF
many TRBJ1-2 TRBD1 TRBV11-2 TGTGCCAGCACACTGACAGGGGAACCTCGAGGCTACACCTTC CASTLTGEPRGYTF
many TRBJ2-7 - TRBV7-9 TGTGCCAGCAGCTTAGCGGCCGGGGAGCAGTACTTC CASSLAAGEQYF
many TRBJ2-1 - TRBV12-3/TRBV12-4 TGTGCCAGCAGTGAGGAGGGCCGGGGCGATGAGCAGTTCTTC CASSEEGRGDEQFF
many TRBJ2-5 - TRBV10-3 TGTGCCATCAGTCCGACGGGCCCCCTCTTGGACCAGTACTTC CAISPTGPLLDQYF
many TRBJ2-1 - TRBV24-1 TGTGCCACCAGTGATCTACCCGGGACGGGCAAGAGCTCCTACAATGAGCAGTTCTTC CATSDLPGTGKSSYNEQFF
- TRBJ2-2 TRBD2 TRBV12-3/TRBV12-4 TGTGCCTTCTCGACTAGCGGGGGCCGGGAGCTGTTTTTT CAFSTSGGRELFF
many TRBJ2-1 - TRBV24-1 TGTGCCACCAGTGATCCGATGAAAGGGAGTAAGAATGAGCAGTTCTTC CATSDPMKGSKNEQFF
many TRBJ1-4 TRBD1 TRBV15 TGTGCCACCCAACCGGGACAGGGAATTGAAAAACTGTTTTTT CATQPGQGIEKLFF
few TRBJ2-7 - TRBV19 TGTGCCAGTAGTATTTGGGGCCGGGGGTCCTACGAGCAGTACTTC CASSIWGRGSYEQYF
many TRBJ1-2 TRBD1 TRBV5-1 TGCGCCAGCAGCCAGGGGGCAACTAACTATGGCTACACCTTC CASSQGATNYGYTF
many TRBJ1-1 - TRBV5-1 TGCGCCAGCAGCTTGGCCGGGACAATGAACACTGAAGCTTTCTTT CASSLAGTMNTEAFF
many TRBJ1-1 - TRBV5-1 TGCGCCAGCAGCTTGGTGGGACCCACTCACGGCGGCACTGAAGCTTTCTTT CASSLVGPTHGGTEAFF
many TRBJ2-7 - TRBV29-1 TGCAGCGCGTCGTGGGGCTCCTACGAGCAGTACTTC CSASWGSYEQYF
few TRBJ2-3 TRBD1 TRBV3-1 TGTGCCAGCAGCCGGGACAGCGCGATCACAGATACGCAGTATTTT CASSRDSAITDTQYF
- TRBJ2-1 - TRBV4-2 TGTGCCAGCAGCCAAGACTTGGATGGGCCCCAGGGTGAGCAGTTCTTC CASSQDLDGPQGEQFF